The rows below give T cell receptor beta chains drawn from one sample of a study of beta chain features in type 1 diabetes. The data were produced by immunoSEQ multiplex PCR, yet TCRdb's version contains in-frame clones alone and is incomplete. The repertoire holds 400,000 to 550,000 clones, with more than 9.5% as singletons. The sample taken for sequencing was naive CD4+ T cells from blood. The receptors were sampled from a woman aged 18-29 years in good health. CDR3s leave out the opening cysteine and the closing phenylalanine or tryptophan. Fields, in order: CDR3 protein, V gene, J gene.

CDR3 protein: ASSEIDEQF
V gene: TRBV2
J gene: TRBJ2-1

CDR3 protein: ASRILWGSGGTEAF
V gene: TRBV27
J gene: TRBJ1-1

CDR3 protein: ASSPPVGSGRLAKNIQY
V gene: TRBV27
J gene: TRBJ2-4

CDR3 protein: ASSADLTGVTGELF
V gene: TRBV18
J gene: TRBJ2-2

CDR3 protein: ASSVQLGELF
V gene: TRBV9
J gene: TRBJ2-2

CDR3 protein: ASSYDGNYGYT
V gene: TRBV7-9
J gene: TRBJ1-2

CDR3 protein: ASSPLARRGAF
V gene: TRBV4-1
J gene: TRBJ1-1

CDR3 protein: ASSLRWGGSYNEQF
V gene: TRBV7-3
J gene: TRBJ2-1

CDR3 protein: ASSPGEGKLF
V gene: TRBV18
J gene: TRBJ1-4

CDR3 protein: AISPTDLTPSEQY
V gene: TRBV10-3
J gene: TRBJ2-7

CDR3 protein: SVETGGNYGYT
V gene: TRBV29-1
J gene: TRBJ1-2

CDR3 protein: ASSVSDRDSPLH
V gene: TRBV9
J gene: TRBJ1-6

CDR3 protein: ASSTRQRFNYGYT
V gene: TRBV7-9
J gene: TRBJ1-2

CDR3 protein: ASSPGGPLSTDTQY
V gene: TRBV5-1
J gene: TRBJ2-3

CDR3 protein: ASSLHGTPGNQPQH
V gene: TRBV4-2
J gene: TRBJ1-5

CDR3 protein: ASRPRGFAGELF
V gene: TRBV11-2
J gene: TRBJ2-2

CDR3 protein: ASSLEGGSNYGYT
V gene: TRBV7-9
J gene: TRBJ1-2

CDR3 protein: SVSLGTGELF
V gene: TRBV29-1
J gene: TRBJ2-2

CDR3 protein: ASSLSGTPPYEQY
V gene: TRBV7-9
J gene: TRBJ2-7

CDR3 protein: ASSLRQTQETQY
V gene: TRBV5-1
J gene: TRBJ2-5

CDR3 protein: ASSQRTDTQY
V gene: TRBV4-2
J gene: TRBJ2-3

CDR3 protein: ASSDQTANEKLF
V gene: TRBV25-1
J gene: TRBJ1-4

CDR3 protein: AWSSSRVSDTDTQY
V gene: TRBV30
J gene: TRBJ2-3

CDR3 protein: ASSPPPGVHEQY
V gene: TRBV18
J gene: TRBJ2-7

CDR3 protein: ASSLIRSSVETQY
V gene: TRBV7-6
J gene: TRBJ2-5

CDR3 protein: ASSLQGITEAF
V gene: TRBV7-9
J gene: TRBJ1-1

CDR3 protein: ASGEVNTGELF
V gene: TRBV28
J gene: TRBJ2-2

CDR3 protein: ASSISQAPTEAF
V gene: TRBV19
J gene: TRBJ1-1

CDR3 protein: ASSMFASGANVLT
V gene: TRBV27
J gene: TRBJ2-6

CDR3 protein: ASRQEENEQY
V gene: TRBV2
J gene: TRBJ2-7

CDR3 protein: ASSAIGYQETQY
V gene: TRBV13
J gene: TRBJ2-5

CDR3 protein: ASSSGQINQPQH
V gene: TRBV7-9
J gene: TRBJ1-5

CDR3 protein: ASRRAGGWGEKLF
V gene: TRBV6-1
J gene: TRBJ1-4

CDR3 protein: ASSPGTSGGQETQY
V gene: TRBV7-7
J gene: TRBJ2-5

CDR3 protein: ASNRASSYNSPLH
V gene: TRBV2
J gene: TRBJ1-6

CDR3 protein: SVEQGRWDYGYT
V gene: TRBV29-1
J gene: TRBJ1-2

CDR3 protein: ASSHVLGGETQY
V gene: TRBV14
J gene: TRBJ2-5

CDR3 protein: ASSRTGYGYT
V gene: TRBV7-9
J gene: TRBJ1-2

CDR3 protein: ASSDRDPNNEQF
V gene: TRBV11-3
J gene: TRBJ2-1

CDR3 protein: SVPDGEGGYT
V gene: TRBV29-1
J gene: TRBJ1-2

CDR3 protein: ASSLEQNKRRF
V gene: TRBV7-3
J gene: TRBJ1-1

CDR3 protein: ASSEGRETQY
V gene: TRBV18
J gene: TRBJ2-5

CDR3 protein: ASSLGTSGRYEQF
V gene: TRBV7-9
J gene: TRBJ2-1